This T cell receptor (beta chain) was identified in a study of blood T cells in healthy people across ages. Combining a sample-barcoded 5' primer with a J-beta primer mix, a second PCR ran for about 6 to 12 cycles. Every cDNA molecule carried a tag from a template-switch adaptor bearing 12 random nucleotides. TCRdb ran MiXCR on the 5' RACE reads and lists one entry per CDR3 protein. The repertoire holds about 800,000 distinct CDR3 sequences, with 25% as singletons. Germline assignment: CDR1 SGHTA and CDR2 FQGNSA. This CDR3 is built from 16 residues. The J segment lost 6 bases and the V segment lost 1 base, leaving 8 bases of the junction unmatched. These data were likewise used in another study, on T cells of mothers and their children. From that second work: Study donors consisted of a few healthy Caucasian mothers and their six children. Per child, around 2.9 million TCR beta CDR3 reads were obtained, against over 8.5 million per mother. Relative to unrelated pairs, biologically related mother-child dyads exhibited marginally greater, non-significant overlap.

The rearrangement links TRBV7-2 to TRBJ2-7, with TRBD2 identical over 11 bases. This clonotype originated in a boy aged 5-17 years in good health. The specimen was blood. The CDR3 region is CASSLVGTSGTTEQYF. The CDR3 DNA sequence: TGTGCCAGCAGCTTAGTGGGGACTAGCGGAACTACCGAGCAGTACTTC.